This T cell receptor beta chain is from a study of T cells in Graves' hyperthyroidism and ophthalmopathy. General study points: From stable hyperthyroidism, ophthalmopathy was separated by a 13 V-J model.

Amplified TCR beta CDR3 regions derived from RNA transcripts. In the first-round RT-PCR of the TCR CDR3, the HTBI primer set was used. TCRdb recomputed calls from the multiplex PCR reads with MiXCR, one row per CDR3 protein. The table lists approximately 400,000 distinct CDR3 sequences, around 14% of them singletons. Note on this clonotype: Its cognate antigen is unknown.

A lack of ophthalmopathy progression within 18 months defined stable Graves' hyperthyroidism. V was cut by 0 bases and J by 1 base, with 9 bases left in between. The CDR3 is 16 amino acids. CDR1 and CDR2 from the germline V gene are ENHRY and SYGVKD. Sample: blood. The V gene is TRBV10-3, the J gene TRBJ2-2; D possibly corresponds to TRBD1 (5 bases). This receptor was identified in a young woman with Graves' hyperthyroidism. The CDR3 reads CAISESHRLNTGELFF. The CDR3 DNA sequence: TGTGCCATCAGTGAGTCGCACAGGCTGAACACCGGGGAGCTGTTTTTT.